The 4 T cell receptor beta chains below come from one sample, sequenced in a study of T cell responses to AZD1222 COVID-19 vaccine. Measured with immunoSEQ multiplex PCR; TCRdb has only the in-frame clones, and not every one. The sample lists under 150,000 clones; approximately 90% were seen once. Sample: peripheral blood, taken 28 days after the second AZD1222 dose. The receptors were sampled from an adult who received the AZD1222 COVID-19 vaccine.

V is TRBV18 and J is TRBJ1-4; 7 bases agree with TRBD1. Germline V gene data show CDR1 as KGHSH and CDR2 as LQKENI. The CDR3 has 16 residues. Trimming cost V 3 bases and J 7 bases; bases outside gene matches: 11. In DNA, the CDR3 is TGTGCCAGCTCACCCTTGCAAGGGGGCGAATTTGAAAAACTGTTTTTT. Its protein product is CASSPLQGGEFEKLFF.

The chain uses TRBV6-2 or TRBV6-3 and TRBJ1-2, with D unresolved. V was shortened by 2 bases and J by 4 bases, with 8 bases between the two germline ends. Germline-derived CDR1 and CDR2 are MNHEY and SVGEGT. The CDR3 is 13 residues long. CDR3 loop: CASSYESSYGYTF. The CDR3 DNA reads TGTGCCAGCAGTTACGAAAGTTCCTATGGCTACACCTTC.

This chain joins TRBV5-1 and TRBJ2-5; D unclear. The CDR3 loop spans 15 amino acids. Trimming pared 0 bases from V and 4 bases from J, leaving 13 bases between. Germline V gene data show CDR1 as SGHRS and CDR2 as YFSETQ. DNA for the CDR3: TGCGCCAGCAGCTTGGGATTCTCCAAGGGAGAGACCCAGTACTTC. Translation gives CASSLGFSKGETQYF.

The V gene is TRBV20-1, the J gene TRBJ1-1; D is ambiguous. The CDR3 is made up of 10 amino acids. Germline CDR1 reads DFQATT; CDR2 reads SNEGSKA (reference sequence). Trimming took off 3 bases at V and 8 bases at J, with 7 bases between the two ends. DNA of the CDR3: TGCAGTGCTAGTACTTGGGAAGCTTTCTTT. Translating gives CSASTWEAFF.